This T cell receptor (beta chain) was obtained from a study of T cells of healthy individuals. TCRdb re-analysed the 5' RACE reads in MiXCR, keeping a single row per CDR3 protein. The sample has 100,000 or so distinct CDR3 sequences; approximately 15% are singletons. This clonotype was counted only a few times. CDR3 length: 12 residues. The germline V gene encodes CDR1 DFQATT and CDR2 SNEGSKA (reference sequence). J gave up 3 bases and V 3 bases, and 1 base lay outside the gene matches. This receptor was taken from a human donor in good health. The chain employs TRBV20-1 and TRBJ1-1; 7 nucleotides align to TRBD1. CDR3 sequence (DNA): TGCAGTGCTAGGCAGGGGGACACTGAAGCTTTCTTT. Protein product: CSARQGDTEAFF.